This entry concerns a single TCR beta chain. The antigen it recognizes is unknown. No base-level quality is on record; no much larger clone is a single base apart. Trimming at the junction amounts to 3 bases on V and 1 base on J, and the germline ends lie 6 bases apart. The CDR3 contains 13 residues, cysteine and phenylalanine counted. The entry retains the CDR3 DNA only, 39 bases that are in frame from base 1. The germline V gene gives CDR1 as SGHNT and CDR2 as YENEEA. The data derive from a study of blood T cell repertoires in COVID-19 (dated by TCRdb to the early 2020s). Background for the entire study: The collaborator samples originated in the United States, Italy and Spain and spanned the acute and convalescent phases of COVID-19. Subjects who had been exposed to COVID-19, were actively infected with it, or had recovered from it provided the deeply sampled blood TCRbeta repertoires that made up the dataset. The repertoires were released in a freely available public database intended as a resource for research on the immune response to SARS-CoV-2. The prospective study material was composed of cDNA or gDNA derived from T cells, B-cell-depleted T cells, or PBMCs. The samples were drawn from the first 160 participants of the ongoing ImmuneRACE study and from 950 to 1,500 subjects provided by 6 global collaborators. Sample metadata almost always included a de-identified subject ID, COVID-19 status, age in years and sex. Where available, HLA class I and class II types were obtained from metadata supplied by the sample provider rather than from assay-based typing. Broader findings and caveats from the paper: The quantity of clinical and demographic metadata differed by source and by participant and was supplied without curation.

The immunoSEQ Assay, a bias-controlled multiplex PCR, was used to amplify TCRbeta CDR3 regions from genomic DNA. The study's processing was this. Within the assay, amplification of reference gene primers was used to estimate how many nucleated cells each sample contained. To quantify the absolute abundance of each unique TCRbeta CDR3 rearrangement, sequence reads were collapsed and filtered. For each sample, productive Simpson clonality was calculated as the square root of Simpson's diversity index across productive rearrangements. TCRdb obtained this table from immuneACCESS and retained in-frame rearrangements with V and J assigned. These tables miss some clones; where compared with another copy, unresolved V genes account for less than half of the shortfall, and the remainder is unexplained. V and J calls and clone size are those listed in that table; D and trimming were worked out from the DNA. The sample table records 110,000 to 150,000 clones; around 80% of these occur just once. Of the sample, 4.5% to 6% falls within the top ten clones.

The collaborating institutions used their own protocols to collect whole blood in K2EDTA tubes. For TCRbeta analysis, collaborators shipped samples as frozen whole blood, isolated PBMCs, or DNA extracted from either of those sample types. The chain was built from TRBV11-3 and TRBJ1-1; the D gene is unclear. The sample was peripheral blood. This clonotype originated in a woman between 50 and 59 years old with acute or convalescent COVID-19. The DNA reads as follows: TGTGCCAGCAGCTTCTCACAGAACACTGAAGCTTTCTTT. This codes for CASSFSQNTEAFF.